This T cell receptor (beta chain) was sequenced for a study of molecular identifiers for immune sequencing clone quantification. TCRdb re-analysed the PCR reads in MiXCR, keeping a single row per CDR3 protein. The table has more than 550,000 distinct CDR3 sequences, 25% seen once. This clonotype was detected many times. V shed 5 bases and J 4 bases; nucleotides not matched to a gene: 8. The germline V gene encodes CDR1 SGHTA and CDR2 FQGTGA. The CDR3 runs 15 residues. The sample taken for sequencing was naive CD8+ T cells from blood, with Jurkat cell RNA spiked in. Subset specified: FACS-sorted CD8+CD4-CCR7+CD45RA+ naive T cells. This sequence was found in a human donor in good health. Some libraries in this study had Jurkat cell RNA spiked in. V and J are TRBV7-3 and TRBJ2-1; 7 nucleotides match TRBD1. The CDR3 DNA reads TGTGCCAGCAGCCCGGGGACAGACAATTACAATGAGCAGTTCTTC. Protein product: CASSPGTDNYNEQFF.